This is a list of T cell receptor beta chains from one sample in a study of CD4 T cells in relation to SARS-CoV-2 and coronaviruses. The antigens of these receptors remain unknown. Produced via immunoSEQ multiplex PCR; TCRdb's table is partial and in-frame only. This sample has about 36,000 clones, with approximately 80% found just once. What was sequenced was memory CD4+ T cells from PBMCs, cultured in vitro. The receptors derive from an adult with COVID-19. The CDR3 runs from the conserved cysteine through the conserved F or W.

j_gene | v_gene | CDR3aa
TRBJ2-1 | TRBV5-4 | CASSSPWNEQFF
TRBJ2-7 | TRBV20-1 | CSASVRLPNYEQYF
TRBJ1-5 | TRBV5-1 | CASSFDGQPNQPQHF
TRBJ2-3 | TRBV9 | CASRDRATDTQYF
TRBJ1-1 | TRBV19 | CASSIGEIKAFF
TRBJ2-3 | TRBV7-2 | CASSLIGTGGAGDTQYF
TRBJ2-5 | TRBV12-3/TRBV12-4 | CASSLAETQYF
TRBJ2-5 | TRBV30 | CAWSTGVGETQYF
TRBJ2-1 | TRBV30 | CAWSVTGGAHNEQFF
TRBJ1-1 | TRBV7-2 | CASSLAPRSNTEAFF
TRBJ1-5 | TRBV6-5 | CASSYPNGDQPQHF